Listed below are T cell receptor beta chains from one sample, sequenced in a study of cytomegalovirus exposure and HLA in healthy donors. TCRdb's copy holds only in-frame clones and misses some; the assay was immunoSEQ multiplex PCR. Among about 130,000 clones listed, more than 80% were seen once. Sequenced input: PBMCs. These receptors were collected from a man younger than 40 in good health and CMV-seropositive. Each CDR3 is given with its conserved first and last residue. The D gene is left open where the match is weak. Rows may omit the clone size; those that give it use once, few, many or a size class.

size	V	J	D	CDR3	DNA
.	TRBV30	TRBJ1-2	.	CAWSVRDRPRGYTF	TGTGCCTGGAGTGTACGCGACCGGCCGCGGGGCTACACCTTC
.	TRBV9	TRBJ2-1	.	CASSGQDRYNEQFF	TGTGCCAGCAGCGGGCAAGACAGATACAATGAGCAGTTCTTC
.	TRBV4-2	TRBJ1-2	.	CASSQGVQGVYVYTF	TGTGCCAGCAGCCAAGGAGTACAGGGAGTCTATGTCTACACCTTC
.	TRBV5-1	TRBJ1-1	TRBD1	CASSWTPRDRGNTEAFF	TGCGCCAGCAGCTGGACCCCCCGGGACAGGGGGAACACTGAAGCTTTCTTT
.	TRBV10-1	TRBJ1-6	TRBD1	CASSTGTANSPLHF	TGCGCCAGCAGTACCGGGACAGCCAACTCACCCCTCCACTTT
.	TRBV6-6	TRBJ1-6	.	CASRRVENSPLHF	TGTGCCAGCAGGAGGGTGGAGAATTCACCCCTCCACTTT
.	TRBV6-5	TRBJ2-7	TRBD2	CASSYGLAGGYEQYF	TGTGCCAGCAGTTATGGCCTAGCGGGGGGTTACGAGCAGTACTTC
.	TRBV9	TRBJ2-2	TRBD2	CASSEGLVVGELFF	TGTGCCAGCAGCGAGGGACTAGTGGTCGGGGAGCTGTTTTTT
.	TRBV29-1	TRBJ2-7	.	CSVEWSYEQYF	TGCAGCGTCGAGTGGTCCTACGAGCAGTACTTC
.	TRBV11-2	TRBJ1-6	TRBD1	CASSSGQVYNSPLHF	TGTGCCAGCAGCTCCGGACAGGTCTATAATTCACCCCTCCACTTT
few	TRBV30	TRBJ1-2	TRBD1	CAWSKDRAGGYTF	TGTGCCTGGAGTAAGGACAGGGCAGGGGGCTACACCTTC
once	TRBV27	TRBJ2-1	TRBD1	CASSANRDRSYNEQFF	TGTGCCAGCAGTGCCAACCGGGACAGGAGCTACAATGAGCAGTTCTTC
.	TRBV6-4	TRBJ2-7	.	CASSDRVSYEQYF	TGTGCCAGCAGTGACCGAGTATCGTACGAGCAGTACTTC
once	TRBV27	TRBJ1-5	TRBD1	CATKGEGASNQPQHF	TGTGCCACCAAGGGTGAGGGGGCGAGCAATCAGCCCCAGCATTTT
.	TRBV19	TRBJ1-1	.	CASSMNRREAFF	TGTGCCAGTAGTATGAACAGGCGTGAAGCTTTCTTT